The present entry profiles one TCR beta chain with its context. Its cognate antigen is unknown. This sample is drawn from a study of T-cell memory formation after mild COVID-19. Findings of the study overall: Memory cells collected pre-infection included some clones that later responded, suggesting cross-reactive memory joined.

Germline CDR1 and CDR2: SGHTA and FQGNSA. V gave up 3 bases and J gave up 2 bases; unmatched junction bases: 6. The CDR3 extends over 16 amino acids. It was 5'RACE with constant-segment primers that produced the TCR alpha and TCR beta cDNA libraries, which carried sample barcodes and UMIs. TCRdb re-called the 5' RACE reads through MiXCR, storing one row per CDR3 protein. The sample lists tens of thousands of distinct CDR3 sequences, nearly 25% occurring once. The receptor's source is a young man who had mild COVID-19 (a few samples of this study predate the infection). Cell type and time point are not known. Sequencing used PBMCs or a T cell subset sorted from them (not recorded which). This chain joins TRBV7-2 and TRBJ2-3, with 9 bases that match TRBD1. The DNA of the CDR3 is TGTGCCAGCAGCTTCCCCCGGGACAGGGTCACAGATACGCAGTATTTT. This encodes CASSFPRDRVTDTQYF.